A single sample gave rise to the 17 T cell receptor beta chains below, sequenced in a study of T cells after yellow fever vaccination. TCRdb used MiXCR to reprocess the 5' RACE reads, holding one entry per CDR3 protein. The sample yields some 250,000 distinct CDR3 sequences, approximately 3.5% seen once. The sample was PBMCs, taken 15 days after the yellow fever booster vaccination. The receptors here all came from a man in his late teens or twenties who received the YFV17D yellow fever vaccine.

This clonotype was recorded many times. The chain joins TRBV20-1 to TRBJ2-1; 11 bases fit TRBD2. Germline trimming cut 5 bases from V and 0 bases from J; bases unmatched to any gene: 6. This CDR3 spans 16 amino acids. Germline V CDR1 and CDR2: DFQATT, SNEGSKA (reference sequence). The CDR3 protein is CSAARLAGLSYNEQFF. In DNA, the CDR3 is TGCAGTGCTGCCAGACTAGCGGGGCTCTCCTACAATGAGCAGTTCTTC.

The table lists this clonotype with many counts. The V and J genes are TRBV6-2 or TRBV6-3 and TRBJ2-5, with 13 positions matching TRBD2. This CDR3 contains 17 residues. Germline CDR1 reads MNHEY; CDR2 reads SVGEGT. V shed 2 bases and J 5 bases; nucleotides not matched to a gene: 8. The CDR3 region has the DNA TGTGCCAGCAGTTACGGGCGACTAGCGGGGGGTTTCGAGACCCAGTACTTC. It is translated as CASSYGRLAGGFETQYF.

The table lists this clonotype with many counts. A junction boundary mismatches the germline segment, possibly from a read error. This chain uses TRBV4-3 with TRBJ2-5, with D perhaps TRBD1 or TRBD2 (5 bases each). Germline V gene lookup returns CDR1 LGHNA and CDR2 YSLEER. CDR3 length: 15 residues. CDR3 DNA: TGCGCCAGCAGCAAAGAACCGGGACCTGGGGGGACCCAGTACTTC. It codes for CASSKEPGPGGTQYF.

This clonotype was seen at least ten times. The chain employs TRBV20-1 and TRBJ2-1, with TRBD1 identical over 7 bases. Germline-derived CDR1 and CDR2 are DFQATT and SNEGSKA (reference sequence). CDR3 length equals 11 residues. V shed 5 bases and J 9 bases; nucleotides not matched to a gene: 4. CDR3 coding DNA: TGCAGTGCTCAAGAGGGGGCTGAGCAGTTCTTC. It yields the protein CSAQEGAEQFF.

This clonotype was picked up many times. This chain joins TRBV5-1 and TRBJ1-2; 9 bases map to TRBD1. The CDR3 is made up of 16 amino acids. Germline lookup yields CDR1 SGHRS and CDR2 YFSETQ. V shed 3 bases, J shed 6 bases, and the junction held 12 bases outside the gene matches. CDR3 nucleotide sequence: TGCGCCAGCAGCTCACGGACAGGGGAAATCGCCAATGGCTACACCTTC. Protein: CASSSRTGEIANGYTF. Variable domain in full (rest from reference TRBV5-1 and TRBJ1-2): KAGVTQTPRYLIKTRGQQVTLSCSPISGHRSVSWYQQTPGQGLQFLFEYFSETQRNKGNFPGRFSGRQFSNSRSEMNVSTLELGDSALYLCASSSRTGEIANGYTFGSGTRLTVV.

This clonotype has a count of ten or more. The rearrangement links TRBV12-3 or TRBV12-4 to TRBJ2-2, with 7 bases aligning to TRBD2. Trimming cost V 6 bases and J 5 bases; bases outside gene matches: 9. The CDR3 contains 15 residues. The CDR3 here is CASRRRGGDTGELFF. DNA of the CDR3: TGTGCCAGCAGAAGGCGGGGAGGGGATACCGGGGAGCTGTTTTTT.

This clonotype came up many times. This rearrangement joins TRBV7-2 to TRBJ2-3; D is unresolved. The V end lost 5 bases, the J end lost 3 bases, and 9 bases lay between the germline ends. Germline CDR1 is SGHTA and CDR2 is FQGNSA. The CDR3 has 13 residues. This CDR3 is CASSSPETDTQYF. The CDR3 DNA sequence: TGTGCCAGCAGCAGCCCAGAGACAGATACGCAGTATTTT.

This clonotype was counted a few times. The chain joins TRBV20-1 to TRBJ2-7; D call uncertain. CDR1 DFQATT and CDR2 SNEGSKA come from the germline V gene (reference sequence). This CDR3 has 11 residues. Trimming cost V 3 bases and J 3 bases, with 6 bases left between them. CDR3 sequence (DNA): TGCAGTGCTAGTGACCACTACGAGCAGTACTTC. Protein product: CSASDHYEQYF.

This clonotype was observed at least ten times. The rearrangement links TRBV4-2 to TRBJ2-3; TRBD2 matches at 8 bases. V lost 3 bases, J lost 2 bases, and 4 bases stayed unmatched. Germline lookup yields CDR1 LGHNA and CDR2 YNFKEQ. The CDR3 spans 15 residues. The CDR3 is CASSQAGLVTDTQYF. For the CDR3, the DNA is TGTGCCAGCAGCCAGGCGGGACTAGTCACAGATACGCAGTATTTT.

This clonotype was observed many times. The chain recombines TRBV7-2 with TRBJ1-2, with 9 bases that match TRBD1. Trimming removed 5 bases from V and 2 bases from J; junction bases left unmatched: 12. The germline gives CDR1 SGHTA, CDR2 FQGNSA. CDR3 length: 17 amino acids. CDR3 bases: TGTGCCAGCAGCCTCTACTTTCTCGGGACAGGGAACTATGGCTACACCTTC. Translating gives CASSLYFLGTGNYGYTF.

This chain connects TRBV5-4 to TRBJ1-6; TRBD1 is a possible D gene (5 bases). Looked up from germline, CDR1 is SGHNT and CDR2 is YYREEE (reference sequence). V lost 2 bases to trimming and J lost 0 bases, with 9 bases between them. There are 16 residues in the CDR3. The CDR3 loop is CASSLWGSSYNSPLHF. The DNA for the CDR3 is TGTGCCAGCAGCTTATGGGGGAGCTCCTATAATTCACCCCTCCACTTT. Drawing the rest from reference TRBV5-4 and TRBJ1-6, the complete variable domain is ETGVTQSPTHLIKTRGQQVTLRCSSQSGHNTVSWYQQALGQGPQFIFQYYREEENGRGNFPPRFSGLQFPNYSSELNVNALELDDSALYLCASSLWGSSYNSPLHFGNGTRLTVT.

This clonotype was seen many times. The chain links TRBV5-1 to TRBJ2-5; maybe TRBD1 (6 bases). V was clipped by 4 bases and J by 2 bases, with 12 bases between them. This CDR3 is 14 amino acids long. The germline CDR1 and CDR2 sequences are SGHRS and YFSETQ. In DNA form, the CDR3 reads TGCGCCAGCAGCGCACGGGACAATCAAGAGACCCAGTACTTC. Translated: CASSARDNQETQYF.

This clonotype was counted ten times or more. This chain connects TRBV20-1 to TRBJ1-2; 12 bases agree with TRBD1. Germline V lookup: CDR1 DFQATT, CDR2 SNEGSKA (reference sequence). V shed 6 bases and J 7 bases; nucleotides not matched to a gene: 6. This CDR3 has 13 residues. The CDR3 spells CSAPGQGAFGYTF. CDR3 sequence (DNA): TGCAGTGCCCCGGGACAGGGGGCATTTGGCTACACCTTC.

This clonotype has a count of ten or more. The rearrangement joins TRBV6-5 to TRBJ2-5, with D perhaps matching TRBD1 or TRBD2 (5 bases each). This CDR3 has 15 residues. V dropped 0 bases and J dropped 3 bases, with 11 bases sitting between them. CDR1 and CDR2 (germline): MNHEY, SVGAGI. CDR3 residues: CASSYSGGTEETQYF. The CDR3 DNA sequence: TGTGCCAGCAGTTACTCTGGGGGAACGGAAGAGACCCAGTACTTC.

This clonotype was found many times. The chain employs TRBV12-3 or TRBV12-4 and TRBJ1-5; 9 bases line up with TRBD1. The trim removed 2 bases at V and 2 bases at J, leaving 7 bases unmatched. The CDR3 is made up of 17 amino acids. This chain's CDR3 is CASSLRTGVAGNQPQHF. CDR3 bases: TGTGCCAGCAGTTTAAGGACAGGGGTAGCGGGCAATCAGCCCCAGCATTTT.

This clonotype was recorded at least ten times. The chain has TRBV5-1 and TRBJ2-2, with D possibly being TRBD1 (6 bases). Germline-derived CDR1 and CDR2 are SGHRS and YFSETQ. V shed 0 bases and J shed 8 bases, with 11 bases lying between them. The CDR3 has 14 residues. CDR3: CASSLGQVDGELFF. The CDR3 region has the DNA TGCGCCAGCAGCTTGGGACAGGTTGATGGGGAGCTGTTTTTT. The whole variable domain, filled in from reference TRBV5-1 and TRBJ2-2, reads KAGVTQTPRYLIKTRGQQVTLSCSPISGHRSVSWYQQTPGQGLQFLFEYFSETQRNKGNFPGRFSGRQFSNSRSEMNVSTLELGDSALYLCASSLGQVDGELFFGEGSRLTVL.

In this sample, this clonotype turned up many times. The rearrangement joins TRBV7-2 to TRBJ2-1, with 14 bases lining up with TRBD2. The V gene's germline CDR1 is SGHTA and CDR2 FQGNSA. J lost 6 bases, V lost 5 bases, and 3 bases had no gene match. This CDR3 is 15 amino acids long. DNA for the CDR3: TGTGCCAGCAGCCAGGGACTAGCGGGGGCCAATGAGCAGTTCTTC. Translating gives CASSQGLAGANEQFF.